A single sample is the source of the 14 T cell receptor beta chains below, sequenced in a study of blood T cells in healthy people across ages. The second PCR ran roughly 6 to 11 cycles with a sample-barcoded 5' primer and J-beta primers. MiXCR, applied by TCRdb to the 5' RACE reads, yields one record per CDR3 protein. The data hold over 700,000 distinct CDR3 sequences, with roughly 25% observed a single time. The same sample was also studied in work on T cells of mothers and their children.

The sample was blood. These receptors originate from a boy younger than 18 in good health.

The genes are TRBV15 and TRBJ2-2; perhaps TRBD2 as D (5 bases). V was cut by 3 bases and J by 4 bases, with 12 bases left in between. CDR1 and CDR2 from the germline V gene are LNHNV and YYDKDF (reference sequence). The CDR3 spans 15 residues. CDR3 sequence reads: CATSRQEVSTGELFF. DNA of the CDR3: TGTGCCACCAGCAGGCAGGAGGTCAGCACCGGGGAGCTGTTTTTT.

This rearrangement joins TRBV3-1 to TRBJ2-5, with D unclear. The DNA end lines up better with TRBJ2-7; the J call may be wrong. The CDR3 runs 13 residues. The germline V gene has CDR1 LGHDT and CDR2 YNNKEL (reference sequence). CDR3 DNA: TGTGCCAGCAGCCAAGATTCCCCCAACGAGCAGTACTTC. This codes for CASSQDSPNEQYF.

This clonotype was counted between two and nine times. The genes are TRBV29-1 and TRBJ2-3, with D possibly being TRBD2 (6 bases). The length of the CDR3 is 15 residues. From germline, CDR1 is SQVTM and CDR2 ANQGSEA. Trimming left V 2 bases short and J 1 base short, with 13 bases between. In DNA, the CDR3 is TGCAGCGTTGAATTGGAGGGGACCCGCACAGATACGCAGTATTTT. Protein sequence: CSVELEGTRTDTQYF.

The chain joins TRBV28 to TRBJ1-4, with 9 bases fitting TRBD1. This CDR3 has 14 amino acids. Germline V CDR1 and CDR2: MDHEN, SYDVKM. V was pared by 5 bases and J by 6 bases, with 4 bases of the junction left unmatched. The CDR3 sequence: CASSATGGDEKLFF. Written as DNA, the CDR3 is TGTGCCAGCAGTGCAACAGGGGGCGATGAAAAACTGTTTTTT.

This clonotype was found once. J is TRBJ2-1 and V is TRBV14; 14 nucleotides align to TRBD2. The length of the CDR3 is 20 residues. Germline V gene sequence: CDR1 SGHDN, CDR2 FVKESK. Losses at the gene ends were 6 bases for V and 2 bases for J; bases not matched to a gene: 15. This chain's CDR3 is CASRPLPGLAGEGAYNEQFF. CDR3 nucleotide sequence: TGTGCCAGCAGGCCACTACCGGGACTAGCGGGAGAAGGGGCCTACAATGAGCAGTTCTTC.

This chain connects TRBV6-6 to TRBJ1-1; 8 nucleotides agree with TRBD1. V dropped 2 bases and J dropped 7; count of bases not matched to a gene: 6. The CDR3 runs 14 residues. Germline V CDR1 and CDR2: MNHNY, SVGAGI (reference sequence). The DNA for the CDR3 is TGTGCCAGCAGTTACGGTCAGGGGGCGGGTGAAGCTTTCTTT. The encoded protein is CASSYGQGAGEAFF.

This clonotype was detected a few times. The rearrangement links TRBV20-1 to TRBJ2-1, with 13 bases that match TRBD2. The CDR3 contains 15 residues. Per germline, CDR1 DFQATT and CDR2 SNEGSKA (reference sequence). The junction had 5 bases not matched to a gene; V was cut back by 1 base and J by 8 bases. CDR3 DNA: TGCAGTGCTAGAGGGACTAGCGGGAGAGTGGATGAGCAGTTCTTC. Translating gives CSARGTSGRVDEQFF.

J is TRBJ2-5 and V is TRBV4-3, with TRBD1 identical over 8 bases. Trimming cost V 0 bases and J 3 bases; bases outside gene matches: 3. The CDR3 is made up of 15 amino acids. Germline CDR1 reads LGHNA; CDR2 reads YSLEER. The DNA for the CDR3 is TGCGCCAGCAGCCAAGAATTGACAGGGGAAGAGACCCAGTACTTC. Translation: CASSQELTGEETQYF.

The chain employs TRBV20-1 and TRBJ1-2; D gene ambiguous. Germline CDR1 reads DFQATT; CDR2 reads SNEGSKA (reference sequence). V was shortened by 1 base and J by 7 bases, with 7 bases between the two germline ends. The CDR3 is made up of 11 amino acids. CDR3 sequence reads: CSARVVSGYTF. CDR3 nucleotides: TGCAGTGCTAGAGTGGTTTCTGGCTACACCTTC.

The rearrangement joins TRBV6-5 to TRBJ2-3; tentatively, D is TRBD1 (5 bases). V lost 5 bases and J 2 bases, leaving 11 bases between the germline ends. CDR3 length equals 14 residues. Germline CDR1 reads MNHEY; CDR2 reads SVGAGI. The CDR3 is CASSLDSVTDTQYF. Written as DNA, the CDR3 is TGTGCCAGCAGTCTTGACAGCGTCACAGATACGCAGTATTTT.

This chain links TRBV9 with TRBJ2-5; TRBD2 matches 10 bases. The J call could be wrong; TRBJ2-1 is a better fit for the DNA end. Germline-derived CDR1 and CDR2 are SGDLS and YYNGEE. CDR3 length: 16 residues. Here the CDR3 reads CASSVGGLADLNEQFF. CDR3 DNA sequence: TGTGCCAGCAGCGTAGGAGGACTAGCGGATCTCAATGAGCAGTTCTTC.

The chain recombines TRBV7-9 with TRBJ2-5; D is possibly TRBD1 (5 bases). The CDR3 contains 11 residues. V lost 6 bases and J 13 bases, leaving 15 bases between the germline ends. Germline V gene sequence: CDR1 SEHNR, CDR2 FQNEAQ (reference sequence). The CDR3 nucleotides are TGTGCCAGCAGTTGCAGGGCCACGAGGTACTTC. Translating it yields CASSCRATRYF.

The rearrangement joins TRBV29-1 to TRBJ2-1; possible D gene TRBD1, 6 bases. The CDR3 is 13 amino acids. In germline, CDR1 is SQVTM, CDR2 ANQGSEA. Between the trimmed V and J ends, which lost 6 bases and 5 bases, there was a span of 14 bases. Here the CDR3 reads CSVLRDTHNEQFF. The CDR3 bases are TGCAGCGTCCTTAGGGACACCCACAATGAGCAGTTCTTC.

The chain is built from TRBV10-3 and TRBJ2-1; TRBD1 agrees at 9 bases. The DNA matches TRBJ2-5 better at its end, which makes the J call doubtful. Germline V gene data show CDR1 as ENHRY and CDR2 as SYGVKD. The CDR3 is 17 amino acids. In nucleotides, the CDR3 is TGTGCCATCAGTGACCCGGACCGGGACAGGGTGAGGGAGACCCAGTACTTC. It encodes CAISDPDRDRVRETQYF.